Below, 2 T cell receptor beta chains from the same sample are listed, as sequenced in a study of blood T cell repertoires in COVID-19. The assay was immunoSEQ multiplex PCR, and TCRdb's table has in-frame clones only and misses some. Here the sample spans approximately 100,000 clones, roughly nine tenths being singletons. The source material was peripheral blood. The receptor source for this set is a woman over 75 with active COVID-19.

The chain links TRBV18 to TRBJ2-2; unclear D gene. CDR1 is KGHSH, CDR2 LQKENI, per germline. This CDR3 is built from 14 residues. Trimming removed 3 bases from V and 1 base from J, with 6 bases in between. The CDR3 region has the DNA TGTGCCAGCTCACCGACGGGGAACACCGGGGAGCTGTTTTTT. This encodes CASSPTGNTGELFF.

This chain joins TRBV7-9 and TRBJ2-3; 7 bases match TRBD2. The length of the CDR3 is 15 residues. Germline V gene data show CDR1 as SEHNR and CDR2 as FQNEAQ (reference sequence). V was pared by 2 bases and J by 3 bases, with 5 bases of the junction left unmatched. The CDR3 spells CASSLSVGGTDTQYF. The DNA for the CDR3 is TGTGCCAGCAGCTTAAGTGTGGGGGGGACAGATACGCAGTATTTT.